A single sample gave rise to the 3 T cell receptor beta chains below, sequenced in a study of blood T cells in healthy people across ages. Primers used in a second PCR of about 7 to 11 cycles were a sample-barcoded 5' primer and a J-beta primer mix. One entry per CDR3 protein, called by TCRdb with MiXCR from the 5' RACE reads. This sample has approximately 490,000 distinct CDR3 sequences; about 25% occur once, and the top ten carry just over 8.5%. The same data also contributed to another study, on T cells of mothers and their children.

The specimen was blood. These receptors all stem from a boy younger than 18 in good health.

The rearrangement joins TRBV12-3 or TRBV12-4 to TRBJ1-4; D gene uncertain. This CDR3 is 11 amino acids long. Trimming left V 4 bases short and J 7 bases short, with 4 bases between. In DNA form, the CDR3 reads TGTGCCAGCAGTTACACTGAAAAACTGTTTTTT. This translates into CASSYTEKLFF.

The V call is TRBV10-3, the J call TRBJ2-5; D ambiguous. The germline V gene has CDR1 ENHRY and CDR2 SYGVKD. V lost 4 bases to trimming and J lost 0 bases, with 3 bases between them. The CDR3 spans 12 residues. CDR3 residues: CAISVDQETQYF. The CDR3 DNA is TGTGCCATCAGTGTCGACCAAGAGACCCAGTACTTC.

Here the CDR3 reads CASSQNLAGGQETQYF. CDR3 nucleotides: TGCGCCAGCAGCCAAAACCTAGCGGGAGGCCAAGAGACCCAGTACTTC. The V and J genes are TRBV4-1 and TRBJ2-5; 11 bases map to TRBD2. The V gene end was trimmed by 2 bases and the J gene end by 1 base; junction bases not matched to a gene: 3. CDR3 length equals 16 residues. Germline CDR1 MGHRA, CDR2 YSYEKL.